The 9 T cell receptor beta chains below come from one sample, sequenced in a study of blood T cells in healthy people across ages. Alongside a J-beta primer mix, a sample-barcoded 5' primer served in a second PCR lasting roughly 7 to 11 cycles. TCRdb reprocessed the 5' RACE reads via MiXCR and lists one record per CDR3 protein. The data hold 850,000 to 1,000,000 distinct CDR3 sequences, with 51% observed a single time. The sequenced material came from blood. These receptors all come from an older woman in good health.

The chain employs TRBV12-3 or TRBV12-4 and TRBJ1-5; 7 nucleotides agree with TRBD1. Trimming removed 6 bases from V and 3 bases from J; junction bases left unmatched: 8. CDR3 length equals 15 residues. CDR3 nucleotides: TGTGCCAGCAGCCAAGGGGACAGCCACAATCAGCCCCAGCATTTT. Translating it yields CASSQGDSHNQPQHF.

CDR3 residues: CAWSQRAEGYTF. The CDR3 bases are TGTGCCTGGAGTCAGAGGGCCGAGGGCTACACCTTC. This chain links TRBV30 with TRBJ1-2; D is uncertain. The CDR3 contains 12 residues. CDR1 and CDR2 (germline): GTSNPN, SVGIG (reference sequence). With 2 bases removed from V and 8 bases from J, the gap between germline ends came to 12 bases.

V is TRBV4-1 and J is TRBJ2-5; 8 nucleotides line up with TRBD2. The J call is doubtful: the DNA matches TRBJ2-7 better. This CDR3 comprises 15 residues. Germline CDR1 reads MGHRA; CDR2 reads YSYEKL. The CDR3 loop reads CASSYRAGVVYEQYF. CDR3 sequence (DNA): TGCGCCAGCAGCTACCGAGCGGGAGTGGTGTACGAGCAGTACTTC.

In its sample, this clonotype was seen many times. The CDR3 nucleotides are TGCGCCAGCAGCTCAAGACAGGGCTCCTACGAGCAGTACTTC. Translation: CASSSRQGSYEQYF. The chain recombines TRBV5-1 with TRBJ2-7; 7 positions agree with TRBD1. CDR1 is SGHRS and CDR2 is YFSETQ in the germline V gene. The J segment lost 0 bases and the V segment lost 3 bases, leaving 3 bases of the junction unmatched. This CDR3 region has 14 residues.

V is TRBV6-5 and J is TRBJ1-2; D may be TRBD1 (6 bases). CDR3 size: 16 residues. Trimming pared 6 bases from V and 7 bases from J, leaving 24 bases between. From germline, CDR1 is MNHEY and CDR2 SVGAGI. CDR3 nucleotide sequence: TGTGCCAGCAGCCCAAAACCGAACCGACAGGAGGGTGGCTACACCTTC. Its translation: CASSPKPNRQEGGYTF.

This clonotype appeared a few times. The V and J genes are TRBV6-1 and TRBJ2-5; TRBD2 agrees at 7 bases. Trimming took 6 bases from V and 5 from J; bases not matched to a gene: 21. Germline CDR1 and CDR2: MNHNS and SASEGT. The CDR3 runs 18 residues. The CDR3 sequence: CASSTTLLAGRRGETQYF. For the CDR3, the DNA is TGTGCCAGCAGCACGACCTTATTAGCGGGCAGGAGAGGGGAGACCCAGTACTTC.

J is TRBJ2-1 and V is TRBV4-1, with 8 nucleotides matching TRBD2. From germline, CDR1 is MGHRA and CDR2 YSYEKL. V lost 3 bases to trimming and J lost 8 bases; unmatched junction nucleotides: 9. The length of the CDR3 is 15 residues. This chain's CDR3 is CASSQVGLAGDEQFF. The CDR3 region has the DNA TGCGCCAGCAGCCAGGTCGGACTAGCTGGGGATGAGCAGTTCTTC.

This clonotype was counted only a few times. V and J are TRBV20-1 and TRBJ2-1, with unresolved D. V was pared by 7 bases and J by 8 bases, with 15 bases between. Looked up from germline, CDR1 is DFQATT and CDR2 is SNEGSKA (reference sequence). CDR3 length equals 12 residues. The CDR3 protein is CSVALPGDEQFF. In nucleotides, the CDR3 is TGCAGTGTGGCTCTCCCCGGCGATGAGCAGTTCTTC.

V usage is TRBV4-1 and J usage is TRBJ2-1; 13 bases fit TRBD2. This CDR3 is 15 amino acids long. With V trimmed by 3 bases and J by 7 bases, 3 bases remained unmatched. Germline V CDR1 and CDR2: MGHRA, YSYEKL. The CDR3 sequence is CASSHQTSGRNEQFF. The CDR3, as DNA: TGCGCCAGCAGCCACCAGACTAGCGGGAGGAATGAGCAGTTCTTC.